The T cell receptor (beta chain) described here comes from a study of T cells in Graves' hyperthyroidism and ophthalmopathy. The CDR3 sequence is 13 residues long. CDR1 is SGHDN, CDR2 FVKESK, per germline. With 5 bases removed from V and 5 bases from J, the gap between germline ends came to 12 bases. RNA transcripts provided the source from which TCR beta CDR3 regions were amplified. A set of HTBI primers served as the primers for a first-round RT-PCR of the TCR CDR3. TCRdb re-analysed the multiplex PCR reads in MiXCR, keeping a single row per CDR3 protein. The data show some 370,000 distinct CDR3 sequences, with roughly 15% seen just once and around a third held by the top ten. Based on clinical symptoms, serum thyroxine and TRAb, thyroid ultrasound and orbital computed tomography, diagnoses were reached. Comments on this clonotype: What it binds is not known.

Study-level points and caveats: Blood shared most expanded thyroid clonotypes above 0.001. Ophthalmopathy cases were set apart from stable hyperthyroidism by a 13 V-J model.

The sequence came from a woman aged 30 to 39 with Graves' hyperthyroidism that later progressed to Graves' ophthalmopathy. The sample consisted of blood. The chain carries TRBV14 and TRBJ1-1, with no clear D. The CDR3 DNA follows: TGTGCCAGCAGCGCGCTGGCAGGAACTGAAGCTTTCTTT. Translation: CASSALAGTEAFF.